The rows below give T cell receptor beta chains drawn from one sample of a study of blood T cell repertoires in COVID-19. TCRdb's copy holds only in-frame clones and misses some; the assay was immunoSEQ multiplex PCR. The data hold around 190,000 clones, with around 82% observed a single time. Material for sequencing was PBMCs or T cells enriched from blood (not recorded which). These receptors originate from a woman aged 45-65 years with acute COVID-19. Each CDR3 is given with its conserved first and last residue. The D gene is left open where the match is weak. Clone sizes are given selectively: once, few, many, or a class where the clone is expanded.

size	V	D	J	CDR3	DNA
.	TRBV6-5	.	TRBJ1-5	CASSYSSNQPQHF	TGTGCCAGCAGTTACTCGAGTAATCAGCCCCAGCATTTT
.	TRBV7-9	.	TRBJ1-5	CASSIRGGNQPQHF	TGTGCCAGCAGCATCAGGGGAGGCAATCAGCCCCAGCATTTT
.	TRBV28	.	TRBJ1-3	CASSLLWSSGNTIYF	TGTGCCAGCAGTTTATTATGGAGCTCTGGAAACACCATATATTTT
.	TRBV6-7	TRBD1	TRBJ1-1	CASSNIRTGCVTEAFF	TGTGCCAGCAGTAATATCCGGACAGGGTGTGTCACTGAAGCTTTCTTT
.	TRBV7-9	.	TRBJ1-4	CASSPLRGSNEKLFF	TGTGCCAGCAGCCCCTTGAGGGGGAGTAATGAAAAACTGTTTTTT
.	TRBV27	.	TRBJ1-1	CASSSTGNTEAFF	TGTGCCAGCAGTTCCACAGGGAACACTGAAGCTTTCTTT
.	TRBV5-1	.	TRBJ1-5	CASSPDRNQPQHF	TGCGCCAGCAGCCCCGACAGAAATCAGCCCCAGCATTTT
.	TRBV3-1/TRBV3-2	.	TRBJ1-1	CASSHAGRHRNEAFF	TGTGCCAGCAGCCATGCAGGTAGGCATCGCAATGAAGCTTTCTTT
.	TRBV6-5	.	TRBJ1-2	CASSYSGEGYYGYTF	TGTGCCAGCAGTTACTCGGGAGAGGGTTACTATGGCTACACCTTC
few	TRBV2	.	TRBJ2-5	CASSGQGGAQYF	TGTGCCAGCAGTGGCCAAGGGGGGGCCCAGTACTTC
.	TRBV19	.	TRBJ2-2	CASSAIQGANTGELFF	TGTGCCAGTAGTGCCATTCAAGGGGCGAACACCGGGGAGCTGTTTTTT
few	TRBV28	TRBD1	TRBJ1-2	CASSSSGGYYGYTF	TGTGCCAGCAGTTCCTCAGGGGGTTACTATGGCTACACCTTC
.	TRBV6-5	TRBD1	TRBJ2-2	CASSRQGASTGELFF	TGTGCCAGCAGCAGACAGGGGGCAAGCACCGGGGAGCTGTTTTTT
.	TRBV19	.	TRBJ2-1	CASSQPGSTVGEQFF	TGTGCCAGTAGCCAACCGGGGAGCACCGTGGGTGAGCAGTTCTTC
once	TRBV2	TRBD2	TRBJ2-1	CASGTSGGQNEQFF	TGTGCCAGCGGCACTAGCGGGGGGCAGAATGAGCAGTTCTTC
many	TRBV5-1	.	TRBJ2-3	CASSASWGNTDTQYF	TGCGCCAGCAGCGCGTCGTGGGGCAACACAGATACGCAGTATTTT
.	TRBV5-1	TRBD1	TRBJ1-5	CASSLSGTGNQPQHF	TGCGCCAGCAGCTTGTCCGGGACAGGGAATCAGCCCCAGCATTTT
.	TRBV28	.	TRBJ1-5	CASNSGGLDSSSNQPQHF	TGTGCCAGCAACTCCGGGGGACTCGACAGCTCTAGCAATCAGCCCCAGCATTTT
.	TRBV3-1/TRBV3-2	TRBD2	TRBJ2-5	CASSPPSGGAWETQYF	TGTGCCAGCAGCCCCCCCAGCGGGGGGGCATGGGAGACCCAGTACTTC
.	TRBV11-2	.	TRBJ1-5	CASSMGRNQPQHF	TGTGCCAGCAGTATGGGCCGCAATCAGCCCCAGCATTTT
.	TRBV29-1	.	TRBJ2-3	CGGGTDTQYF	TGCGGAGGTGGCACAGATACGCAGTATTTT
.	TRBV30	TRBD1	TRBJ2-3	CAWSMGQGTDTQYF	TGTGCCTGGAGTATGGGACAGGGTACAGATACGCAGTATTTT
.	TRBV7-8	TRBD2	TRBJ2-5	CASSFRAGIQETQYF	TGTGCCAGCAGCTTCCGAGCGGGGATACAAGAGACCCAGTACTTC
.	TRBV7-9	.	TRBJ1-3	CASSLTGSGNTIYF	TGTGCCAGCAGCTTAACAGGCTCTGGAAACACCATATATTTT
.	TRBV18	TRBD1	TRBJ1-1	CASSPLSRDRVGAFF	TGTGCCAGCTCACCCTTGTCCCGGGACAGGGTTGGGGCTTTCTTT
.	TRBV3-1/TRBV3-2	.	TRBJ2-6	CASSPPQGASSGANVLTF	TGTGCCAGCAGCCCCCCCCAGGGCGCCAGCTCTGGGGCCAACGTCCTGACTTTC
.	TRBV4-1	TRBD1	TRBJ1-1	CASSQGQGPDEAFF	TGCGCCAGCAGCCAAGGACAGGGCCCTGATGAAGCTTTCTTT
.	TRBV5-1	TRBD1	TRBJ1-3	CASSDGQALWGNTIYF	TGCGCCAGCAGCGACGGACAGGCTTTGTGGGGAAACACCATATATTTT
once	TRBV2	.	TRBJ1-5	CASRWSPGNQPQHF	TGTGCCAGCCGCTGGTCCCCGGGCAATCAGCCCCAGCATTTT
.	TRBV20-1	.	TRBJ1-1	CTPMAGAEAFF	TGCACACCCATGGCGGGCGCTGAAGCTTTCTTT
.	TRBV11-2	TRBD1	TRBJ1-1	CASSFGQGAPYTEAFF	TGTGCCAGCAGCTTCGGACAGGGGGCACCCTACACTGAAGCTTTCTTT